Below, 7 T cell receptor beta chains from the same sample are listed, as sequenced in a study of Ad26.COV2.S vaccination and SARS-CoV-2 variants. Treatment meaning: roughly 19 received Ad26.COV2.S at low or high dose, single or two shots; 5 received placebo; per-sample allocation not given. Specimens were obtained on day 63 following the first vaccine or placebo injection. Assay: immunoSEQ multiplex PCR; the TCRdb copy retains only in-frame clones and omits some. Here the sample spans some 340,000 clones, around 85% being singletons. Sequenced material: peripheral blood, taken in a trial of Ad26.COV2.S vaccine versus placebo. Source of these receptors: a person between 18 and 65 years old who received the Ad26.COV2.S COVID-19 vaccine or a placebo.

The chain recombines TRBV5-1 with TRBJ2-5; D is undetermined. Trimming left V 0 bases short and J 5 bases short, with 11 bases between. This CDR3 region has 14 residues. Germline V lookup: CDR1 SGHRS, CDR2 YFSETQ. In nucleotides, the CDR3 is TGCGCCAGCAGCTTGGCCGGCGGTAGCGAGACCCAGTACTTC. It translates to CASSLAGGSETQYF.

V gene TRBV10-3 combines with J gene TRBJ1-2; 7 bases agree with TRBD1. This CDR3 has 14 residues. Germline-derived CDR1 and CDR2 are ENHRY and SYGVKD. V was clipped by 0 bases and J by 7 bases; unmatched bases: 5. The CDR3 DNA sequence: TGTGCCATCAGTGAGTCGGGACAGAGAGTTGGCTACACCTTC. This translates into CAISESGQRVGYTF.

The rearrangement links TRBV4-2 to TRBJ1-1; D perhaps matches TRBD1 (5 bases). Looked up from germline, CDR1 is LGHNA and CDR2 is YNFKEQ. Trimming removed 1 base at V and 1 base at J, with 13 bases between. This CDR3 has 16 residues. This CDR3 reads CASSQVSMGGNTEAFF. The CDR3 coding sequence is TGTGCCAGCAGCCAAGTTAGTATGGGGGGGAACACTGAAGCTTTCTTT.

V gene TRBV6-1 combines with J gene TRBJ1-5; 10 nucleotides match TRBD1. With 1 base clipped from V and 5 bases from J, the junction kept 5 bases outside the gene matches. Germline lookup yields CDR1 MNHNS and CDR2 SASEGT. This CDR3 is 16 amino acids long. The CDR3, as DNA: TGTGCCAGCAGTGAAGTGGACAGGGGGATATATCAGCCCCAGCATTTT. This gives the protein CASSEVDRGIYQPQHF.

The chain links TRBV7-9 to TRBJ2-3, with 7 bases matching TRBD1. Germline CDR1 SEHNR, CDR2 FQNEAQ (reference sequence). The J segment lost 1 base and the V segment lost 5 bases, leaving 18 bases of the junction unmatched. The CDR3 contains 19 residues. The CDR3: CASSPVGTVRRGGTDTQYF. CDR3 bases: TGTGCCAGCAGCCCAGTCGGGACAGTTAGGCGAGGGGGCACAGATACGCAGTATTTT.

The chain joins TRBV6-5 to TRBJ1-1; D remains ambiguous. Germline CDR1 is MNHEY and CDR2 is SVGAGI. The CDR3 has 16 residues. The ends were cut back, 0 bases at V and 11 bases at J, with 22 bases in the middle. CDR3 DNA sequence: TGTGCCAGCAGTTACTCGAGCAGGACCCTACTCACCCGCGCTTTCTTT. Its protein product is CASSYSSRTLLTRAFF.

This rearrangement joins TRBV6-5 to TRBJ2-5; the D is unclear. The germline V gene has CDR1 MNHEY and CDR2 SVGAGI. The CDR3 consists of 11 residues. The germline V and J ends were trimmed by 7 bases and 2 bases, with 5 bases remaining between them. This chain's CDR3 is CASIEQETQYF. The CDR3, as DNA: TGTGCCAGCATAGAGCAAGAGACCCAGTACTTC.